These 18 T cell receptor beta chains were all obtained from the same sample, sequenced in a study of blood T cell repertoires in COVID-19. Some clones are missing from TCRdb's copy, which holds only in-frame ones; the method was immunoSEQ multiplex PCR. Of about 160,000 clones listed, approximately 82% are singletons. Specimen: peripheral blood. These receptor sequences come from a woman of 80 years or more with acute or convalescent COVID-19.

The J gene is TRBJ2-6, the V gene TRBV2, with D hard to call. This CDR3 is 17 amino acids long. V lost 3 bases and J 0 bases, leaving 12 bases between the germline ends. Per germline, CDR1 SNHLY and CDR2 FYNNEI. This CDR3 reads CASSDFTGNSGANVLTF. The CDR3, as DNA: TGTGCCAGCAGTGATTTCACGGGTAACTCTGGGGCCAACGTCCTGACTTTC.

The CDR3 DNA sequence: TGTGCCAGCTCACCACCGAGTCTAGCGGGAGGCGAGCAGTACTTC. Its protein product is CASSPPSLAGGEQYF. The V gene is TRBV18, the J gene TRBJ2-7, with 11 bases lining up with TRBD2. There are 15 residues in the CDR3. Germline loops: CDR1 KGHSH, CDR2 LQKENI. V lost 0 bases and J lost 6; bases outside the gene matches: 4.

The gene calls are TRBV5-6 and TRBJ1-2; the D gene is possibly TRBD1 (5 bases). Germline values: CDR1 SGHDT, CDR2 YYEEEE. Between the trimmed V and J ends, which lost 0 bases and 2 bases, there was a span of 11 bases. The CDR3 has 15 amino acids. CDR3 residues: CASSLDPDKNYGYTF. CDR3 nucleotide sequence: TGTGCCAGCAGCTTGGACCCGGACAAGAACTATGGCTACACCTTC. The full variable domain, completed using reference TRBV5-6 and TRBJ1-2, is DAGVTQSPTHLIKTRGQQVTLRCSPKSGHDTVSWYQQALGQGPQFIFQYYEEEERQRGNFPDRFSGHQFPNYSSELNVNALLLGDSALYLCASSLDPDKNYGYTFGSGTRLTVV.

The chain combines TRBV18 with TRBJ2-7; D may be TRBD2 (5 bases). The CDR3 is made up of 15 amino acids. Trimming took 6 bases from V and 2 from J, leaving 17 bases between them. From germline, CDR1 is KGHSH and CDR2 LQKENI. CDR3 sequence (DNA): TGTGCCAGCTCCCCCGGGATCACCACTCCCTACGAGCAGTACTTC. Translation: CASSPGITTPYEQYF. The whole variable domain, filled in from reference TRBV18 and TRBJ2-7, reads NAGVMQNPRHLVRRRGQEARLRCSPMKGHSHVYWYRQLPEEGLKFMVYLQKENIIDESGMPKERFSAEFPKEGPSILRIQQVVRGDSAAYFCASSPGITTPYEQYFGPGTRLTVT.

This chain links TRBV6-2 or TRBV6-3 with TRBJ1-2; D uncertain. Germline CDR1 MNHEY, CDR2 SVGEGT. The CDR3 is 13 residues long. V dropped 6 bases and J dropped 2 bases, with 10 bases sitting between them. The DNA of the CDR3 is TGTGCCAGCAGCTTCGGGTTAAACTATGGCTACACCTTC. Amino acids: CASSFGLNYGYTF.

The V gene is TRBV5-5, the J gene TRBJ2-2; 7 bases line up with TRBD1. This CDR3 spans 16 amino acids. CDR1 and CDR2 (germline): SGHKS, YYEKEE (reference sequence). Unmatched junction bases numbered 3, after V lost 0 bases and J lost 1 base. The CDR3 reads CASSLGRTGNTGELFF. The CDR3 coding sequence is TGTGCCAGCAGCTTGGGGAGGACAGGGAACACCGGGGAGCTGTTTTTT.

The chain recombines TRBV5-1 with TRBJ1-2; a weak D match, TRBD1 (5 bases). The CDR3 spans 18 residues. Trimming stripped 2 bases from V and 4 bases from J, with 24 bases between. The germline CDR1 and CDR2 sequences are SGHRS and YFSETQ. DNA for the CDR3: TGCGCCAGCAGCTTTGGGACCTTAGGCGGGGATCTTGGCTATGGCTACACCTTC. It translates to CASSFGTLGGDLGYGYTF.

This chain uses TRBV18 with TRBJ1-5; D ambiguous. Trimming removed 2 bases at V and 1 base at J, with 12 bases between. This CDR3 spans 16 amino acids. Germline V lookup: CDR1 KGHSH, CDR2 LQKENI. CDR3 residues: CASSPEREGSNQPQHF. In DNA form, the CDR3 reads TGTGCCAGCTCACCAGAGAGGGAAGGAAGCAATCAGCCCCAGCATTTT.

The chain joins TRBV5-1 to TRBJ1-1; maybe TRBD1 (6 bases). The germline gives CDR1 SGHRS, CDR2 YFSETQ. V was trimmed by 4 bases and J by 4 bases, leaving 11 bases between them. CDR3 size: 13 residues. The CDR3 loop is CASSGYRATEAFF. CDR3 coding DNA: TGCGCCAGCAGCGGATACAGGGCCACTGAAGCTTTCTTT.

The genes are TRBV29-1 and TRBJ2-2, with 13 nucleotides matching TRBD2. Trimming cost V 5 bases and J 5 bases; bases outside gene matches: 5. This CDR3 region has 15 residues. CDR1 is SQVTM and CDR2 is ANQGSEA in the germline V gene. The CDR3 protein is CSVRTSGRGTGELFF. CDR3 sequence (DNA): TGCAGCGTTCGGACTAGCGGGAGAGGAACCGGGGAGCTGTTTTTT.

This sequence joins TRBV28 and TRBJ2-5; D is possibly TRBD1 (6 bases). The CDR3 consists of 14 residues. The germline CDR1 and CDR2 sequences are MDHEN and SYDVKM. V was cut by 2 bases and J by 3 bases, with 10 bases left in between. CDR3 region: CASSLRTVEETQYF. The CDR3 DNA sequence: TGTGCCAGCAGTTTAAGGACAGTTGAAGAGACCCAGTACTTC.

The genes are TRBV7-2 and TRBJ1-1; D is uncertain. With 5 bases removed from V and 1 base from J, the gap between germline ends came to 8 bases. CDR1 SGHTA and CDR2 FQGNSA come from the germline V gene. The CDR3 is 13 amino acids. CDR3: CASSVNRNTEAFF. Written as DNA, the CDR3 is TGTGCCAGCAGCGTAAACAGGAACACTGAAGCTTTCTTT. The full variable domain, its missing parts supplied by reference TRBV7-2 and TRBJ1-1, is GAGVSQSPSNKVTEKGKDVELRCDPISGHTALYWYRQSLGQGLEFLIYFQGNSAPDKSGLPSDRFSAERTGGSVSTLTIQRTQQEDSAVYLCASSVNRNTEAFFGQGTRLTVV.

This sequence joins TRBV6-5 and TRBJ1-6; no clear D. Germline V gene lookup returns CDR1 MNHEY and CDR2 SVGAGI. CDR3 size: 16 residues. V lost 3 bases and J lost 0, with 9 bases in between. CDR3 protein: CASSYAKSSYNSPLHF. The CDR3 coding sequence is TGTGCCAGCAGTTATGCCAAGAGCTCCTATAATTCACCCCTCCACTTT.

The rearrangement joins TRBV19 to TRBJ2-3; TRBD2 matches 9 bases. The ends lost 8 bases at V and 0 bases at J; junction bases unmatched: 3. The germline V gene encodes CDR1 LNHDA and CDR2 SQIVND (reference sequence). CDR3 size: 14 residues. CDR3 residues: CASSTSGSTDTQYF. DNA of the CDR3: TGTGCCAGTTCGACTAGCGGCAGCACAGATACGCAGTATTTT.

This chain connects TRBV27 to TRBJ2-2; tentatively, D is TRBD1 (6 bases). V was shortened by 4 bases and J by 0 bases, with 15 bases between the two germline ends. The CDR3 is 17 amino acids. Germline CDR1 reads MNHEY; CDR2 reads SMNVEV (reference sequence). The CDR3 here is CASSSPGQLSNTGELFF. CDR3 coding DNA: TGTGCCAGCAGTTCCCCGGGACAACTCTCGAACACCGGGGAGCTGTTTTTT.

The rearrangement uses TRBV9 and TRBJ1-1; possible D gene TRBD1, 5 bases. The V end lost 0 bases, the J end lost 1 base, and 16 bases lay between the germline ends. The length of the CDR3 is 17 residues. Germline CDR1 reads SGDLS; CDR2 reads YYNGEE. The CDR3 region is CASSVASLRGGNTEAFF. CDR3 DNA sequence: TGTGCCAGCAGCGTAGCTTCCCTTCGGGGGGGGAACACTGAAGCTTTCTTT.

The chain links TRBV6-5 to TRBJ1-1; possibly TRBD1 for D (6 bases). Germline V gene sequence: CDR1 MNHEY, CDR2 SVGAGI. V was clipped by 5 bases and J by 4 bases, with 14 bases between them. The CDR3 has 14 amino acids. Written as DNA, the CDR3 is TGTGCCAGCAGTCCTTTAAGGGGGGGCACTGAAGCTTTCTTT. Its protein product is CASSPLRGGTEAFF.

This clone was detected once. The V gene is TRBV18, the J gene TRBJ2-7, with TRBD1 matching 7 bases. V gave up 3 bases and J gave up 0 bases; unmatched junction bases: 5. This CDR3 region has 15 residues. The germline CDR1 and CDR2 sequences are KGHSH and LQKENI. The CDR3 DNA sequence: TGTGCCAGCTCACCTTCTTCAGGGGGCTCCTACGAGCAGTACTTC. It yields the protein CASSPSSGGSYEQYF.